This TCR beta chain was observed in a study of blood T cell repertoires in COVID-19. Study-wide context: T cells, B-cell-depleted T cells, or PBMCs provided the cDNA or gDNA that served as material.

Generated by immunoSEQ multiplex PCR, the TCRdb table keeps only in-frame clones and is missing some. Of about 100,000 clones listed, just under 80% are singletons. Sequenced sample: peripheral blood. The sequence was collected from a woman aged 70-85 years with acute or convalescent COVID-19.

CDR3 loop: CASSAPSYGGSGNTIYF. DNA for the CDR3: TGTGCCAGCAGCGCCCCTTCCTACGGGGGCTCTGGAAACACCATATATTTT. The chain combines TRBV9 with TRBJ1-3, with TRBD1 as a possible D gene (5 bases). This CDR3 spans 17 amino acids. V lost 3 bases and J lost 0, with 16 bases in between. The germline gives CDR1 SGDLS, CDR2 YYNGEE.